A single T cell receptor (beta chain) is shown here with its context. The target of this receptor is not known. The input lacks base qualities; no much larger clone sits a single base away. Each collaborating institution followed its own protocols to collect whole blood in K2EDTA tubes. For TCRbeta analysis, collaborators shipped samples as frozen whole blood, isolated PBMCs, or DNA extracted from either of those sample types. This sample stems from a study of blood T cell repertoires in COVID-19 (dated by TCRdb to the early 2020s). Some background on the complete study: Collaborator samples came from the United States, Italy and Spain and covered acute and convalescent phases of COVID-19. The prospective study material was composed of cDNA or gDNA derived from T cells, B-cell-depleted T cells, or PBMCs. The dataset comprised deeply sampled blood TCRbeta repertoires from subjects exposed to, actively infected with, or recovered from COVID-19. The repertoires were released in a freely available public database intended as a resource for research on the immune response to SARS-CoV-2. Samples came from the ongoing ImmuneRACE study (first 160 participants) plus 1,254 subjects from 6 global collaborators. Nearly every sample came with metadata listing a de-identified subject ID, COVID-19 status, age in years and sex. HLA class I and class II types, where available, came from metadata supplied by the sample provider rather than from assay-based typing.

TCRbeta CDR3 regions were amplified from genomic DNA using the immunoSEQ Assay, a bias-controlled multiplex PCR. The paper's processing steps were these. The number of nucleated cells in each sample was estimated by amplification of reference gene primers within the assay. To quantify the absolute abundance of each unique TCRbeta CDR3 rearrangement, sequence reads were collapsed and filtered. For each sample, productive Simpson clonality was calculated by taking the square root of Simpson's diversity index across productive rearrangements. What TCRdb holds here is the immuneACCESS table cut down to in-frame rearrangements. Part of the clones is not present; checked against another copy, under half of the missing clones reflect an unresolved V gene, and the others are unexplained. The V and J calls and clone size were taken over from that table, and D and trimming were inferred from the DNA. The table for this sample lists over 100,000 clones; 90% of them were counted only once. The ten largest clones capture 1.1% of the sample.

Here is what the overall study found, with its caveats: The quantity of clinical and demographic metadata differed by source and by participant and was supplied without curation.

The CDR3 spans 18 residues, from the cysteine through the phenylalanine. Only the CDR3 DNA stays, 54 bases, in frame from base 1. Relative to germline, V is missing 3 bases and J is missing 5 bases, with 16 bases of the junction outside any gene match. Sequences SGDLS (CDR1) and YYNGEE (CDR2) are obtained from the germline V gene. Recombination connected TRBV9 to TRBJ2-5; 10 bases in the middle match TRBD2. The sequence was obtained from a human donor in a cohort sampled during active COVID-19. The sequencing sample was made of peripheral blood. The CDR3 protein is CASSEGWASGGPQETQYF. In nucleotide form, the sequence is TGTGCCAGCAGCGAGGGATGGGCTAGCGGGGGCCCACAGGAGACCCAGTACTTC.